Sequencing of this TCR beta chain was carried out in a study of shared clonotypes between healthy human individuals. Assay used: immunoSEQ multiplex PCR; TCRdb lists only in-frame clones, some missing. Of some 490,000 clones listed, around 80% are singletons. The CDR3 consists of 13 residues. Trimming stripped 1 base from V and 10 bases from J, with 11 bases between. Germline V gene data show CDR1 as SEHNR and CDR2 as FQNEAQ (reference sequence). This sequence was found in a woman between 35 and 50 years old in good health. Some clones in this sample may be carry-over from other donors' samples. The chain couples TRBV7-9 to TRBJ2-1, with D possibly TRBD1 on 6 matching bases. The sequenced sample was PBMCs. CDR3 bases: TGTGCCAGCAGCTTAGAGTCGGGGACAGAGCAGTTCTTC. This sequence encodes CASSLESGTEQFF.